The clone carrying this T cell receptor beta chain was observed a single time. This entry is derived from a study of T cell changes during pregnancy in multiple sclerosis. The data were produced by immunoSEQ multiplex PCR, yet TCRdb's version contains in-frame clones alone and is incomplete. Of 28,000 or so clones listed, 85% to 90% were seen once; the top ten hold around 0.8%. The CDR3 loop spans 13 amino acids. CDR1 ENHRY and CDR2 SYGVKD come from the germline V gene. Trimming shortened V by 4 bases and J by 0 bases, and 4 bases separated the two germline ends. Sequencing was performed on CD4+ T cells from peripheral blood mononuclear cells, taken in the second trimester of pregnancy. This chain uses TRBV10-3 with TRBJ1-3; D not resolved. This receptor was taken from a female donor with multiple sclerosis, enrolled in a pregnancy study. CDR3: CAISARSGNTIYF. CDR3 bases: TGTGCCATCAGTGCCCGCTCTGGAAACACCATATATTTT.